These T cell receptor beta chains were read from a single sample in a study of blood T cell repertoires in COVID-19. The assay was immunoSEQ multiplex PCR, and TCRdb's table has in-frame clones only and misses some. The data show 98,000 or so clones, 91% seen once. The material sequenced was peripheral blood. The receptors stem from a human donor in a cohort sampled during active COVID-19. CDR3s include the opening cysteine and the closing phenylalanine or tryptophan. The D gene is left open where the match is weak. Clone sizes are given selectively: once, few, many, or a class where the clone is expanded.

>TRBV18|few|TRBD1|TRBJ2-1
CASSRTGYYNEQFF
TGTGCCAGCTCCCGGACAGGGTACTACAATGAGCAGTTCTTC
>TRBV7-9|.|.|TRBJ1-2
CASSFPAVYYGYTF
TGTGCCAGCAGCTTTCCGGCGGTATACTATGGCTACACCTTC
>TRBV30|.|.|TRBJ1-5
CAWSVGSWQPQHF
TGTGCCTGGAGTGTAGGGAGTTGGCAGCCCCAGCATTTT
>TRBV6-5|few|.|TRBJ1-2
CASRKPAGGYTF
TGTGCCAGCAGGAAACCGGCGGGTGGCTACACCTTC
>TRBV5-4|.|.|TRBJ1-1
CATWTANTEAFF
TGTGCCACCTGGACAGCTAACACTGAAGCTTTCTTT
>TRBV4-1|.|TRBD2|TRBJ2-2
CASSQGLAGLNTGELFF
TGCGCCAGCAGCCAGGGACTAGCGGGGCTAAACACCGGGGAGCTGTTTTTT
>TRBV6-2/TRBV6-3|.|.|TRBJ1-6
CASSYTGRANSPLHF
TGTGCCAGCAGTTACACAGGACGGGCTAATTCACCCCTCCACTTT
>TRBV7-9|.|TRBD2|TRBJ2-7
CASSLGLGRDEQYF
TGTGCCAGCAGCTTGGGACTAGGTCGCGACGAGCAGTACTTC
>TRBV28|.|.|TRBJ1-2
CASSLYPANYGYTF
TGTGCCAGCAGTTTATATCCGGCTAACTATGGCTACACCTTC
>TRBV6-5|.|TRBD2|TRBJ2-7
CASRRELAVYEQYF
TGTGCCAGCAGAAGGGAACTAGCGGTCTACGAGCAGTACTTC
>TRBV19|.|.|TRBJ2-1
CASTEGVYNEQFF
TGTGCCAGTACGGAGGGTGTTTATAATGAGCAGTTCTTC
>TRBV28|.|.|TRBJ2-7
CASRLTGTGEQYF
TGTGCCAGCAGGTTAACAGGGACGGGCGAGCAGTACTTC
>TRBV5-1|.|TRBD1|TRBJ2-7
CASSLGWTGLEQYF
TGCGCCAGCAGCTTGGGTTGGACAGGGCTCGAGCAGTACTTC
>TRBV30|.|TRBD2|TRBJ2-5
CASDLAGGQETQYF
TGTGCCTCCGATTTGGCGGGGGGACAAGAGACCCAGTACTTC